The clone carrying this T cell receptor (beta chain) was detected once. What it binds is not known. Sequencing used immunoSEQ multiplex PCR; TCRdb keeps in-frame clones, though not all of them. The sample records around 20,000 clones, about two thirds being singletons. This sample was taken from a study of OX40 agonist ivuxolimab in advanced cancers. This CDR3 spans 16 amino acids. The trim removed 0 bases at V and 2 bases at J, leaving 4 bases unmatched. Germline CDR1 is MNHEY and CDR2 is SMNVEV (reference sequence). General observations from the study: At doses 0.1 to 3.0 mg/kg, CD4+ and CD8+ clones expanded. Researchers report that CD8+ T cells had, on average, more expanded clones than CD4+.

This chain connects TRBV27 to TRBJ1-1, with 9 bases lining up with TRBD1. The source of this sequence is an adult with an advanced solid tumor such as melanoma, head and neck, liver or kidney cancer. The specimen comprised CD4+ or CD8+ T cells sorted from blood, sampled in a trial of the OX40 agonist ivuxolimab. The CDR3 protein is CASSLSGQGPNTEAFF. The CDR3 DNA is TGTGCCAGCAGTTTATCGGGACAGGGCCCCAACACTGAAGCTTTCTTT.